Each of the 24 T cell receptor beta chains below was sequenced from the same sample in a study of blood T cells in healthy people across ages. The use of a sample-barcoded 5' primer and a J-beta primer mix characterized a second PCR of roughly 7 to 12 cycles. Each CDR3 protein gets one entry after TCRdb re-called the 5' RACE reads with MiXCR. The profile shows approximately 850,000 distinct CDR3 sequences, 55% to 70% of them singletons. The sequencing sample was made of blood. The receptors were sampled from a young man in good health.

This chain connects TRBV20-1 to TRBJ1-2; 10 positions match TRBD1. Trimming took 4 bases from V and 4 from J; bases not matched to a gene: 9. This CDR3 region has 15 residues. The germline V gene encodes CDR1 DFQATT and CDR2 SNEGSKA (reference sequence). CDR3 nucleotide sequence: TGCAGTGCTATTGGTAGACAGGGGGCAGGCTATGGCTACACCTTC. It encodes CSAIGRQGAGYGYTF.

There are a few counts of this clonotype. The chain couples TRBV5-1 to TRBJ2-1; D perhaps matches TRBD1 (5 bases). Germline values: CDR1 SGHRS, CDR2 YFSETQ. This CDR3 contains 12 residues. V lost 5 bases and J 7 bases, leaving 10 bases between the germline ends. The chain's CDR3 is CASSIGANEQFF. The CDR3 DNA sequence: TGCGCCAGCAGTATAGGGGCAAATGAGCAGTTCTTC.

This clonotype was seen a handful of times. The V and J genes are TRBV12-3 or TRBV12-4 and TRBJ2-3; 12 bases map to TRBD2. Trimming removed 7 bases from V and 6 bases from J; junction bases left unmatched: 5. The CDR3 is made up of 14 amino acids. This chain's CDR3 is CASTGTSGRDTQYF. CDR3 sequence (DNA): TGTGCCAGCACCGGGACTAGCGGGCGGGATACGCAGTATTTT.

The chain carries TRBV7-9 and TRBJ2-1; D not certain. The V gene lost 5 bases and the J gene lost 0 bases, with 14 bases spanning the gap. The CDR3 has 16 residues. Germline CDR1 is SEHNR and CDR2 is FQNEAQ (reference sequence). The CDR3 protein is CASSPTLADSYNEQFF. CDR3 DNA: TGTGCCAGCAGCCCGACACTGGCGGACTCCTACAATGAGCAGTTCTTC.

The V call is TRBV7-2, the J call TRBJ2-7; 7 bases fit TRBD2. J lost 2 bases, V lost 1 base, and 11 bases had no gene match. This CDR3 comprises 17 residues. Germline V CDR1 and CDR2: SGHTA, FQGNSA. The CDR3 region is CASSLVGVVGGAYEQYF. In DNA, the CDR3 is TGTGCCAGCAGCTTAGTTGGGGTAGTGGGGGGGGCCTACGAGCAGTACTTC.

The CDR3 sequence is CSARDWGRSTDTQYF. CDR3 DNA sequence: TGCAGTGCTAGAGATTGGGGTCGGAGCACAGATACGCAGTATTTT. This rearrangement joins TRBV20-1 to TRBJ2-3; no clear D. The CDR3 has 15 amino acids. Trimming took 0 bases from V and 0 from J, leaving 10 bases between them. Per germline, CDR1 DFQATT and CDR2 SNEGSKA (reference sequence).

This clonotype appeared a few times. CDR3 DNA sequence: TGCAGCGCAGGACAGGTCAGCCAAGAGACCCAGTACTTC. This sequence encodes CSAGQVSQETQYF. This sequence joins TRBV29-1 and TRBJ2-5, with 7 nucleotides matching TRBD1. The CDR3 loop spans 13 amino acids. After removal of 7 bases from V and 1 base from J, the junction contained 6 bases not matched to a gene. Germline V gives CDR1 SQVTM, CDR2 ANQGSEA.

This rearrangement joins TRBV7-2 to TRBJ1-5; the D is unclear. Germline CDR1 SGHTA, CDR2 FQGNSA. The CDR3 is 15 amino acids. V gave up 5 bases and J gave up 0 bases, with 11 bases separating them. The chain's CDR3 is CASSPYKNSNQPQHF. The CDR3 nucleotides read TGTGCCAGCAGCCCTTATAAAAATAGCAATCAGCCCCAGCATTTT.

V usage is TRBV6-5 and J usage is TRBJ1-5; TRBD1 agrees at 7 bases. CDR1 is MNHEY and CDR2 is SVGAGI in the germline V gene. The CDR3 consists of 13 residues. Trimming removed 8 bases from V and 3 bases from J; junction bases left unmatched: 4. CDR3 nucleotides: TGTGCCAGCCGACAGGGCTTCAATCAGCCCCAGCATTTT. Protein: CASRQGFNQPQHF.

The chain is built from TRBV4-2 and TRBJ2-5; no reliable D call. The germline CDR1 and CDR2 sequences are LGHNA and YNFKEQ. Trimming cost V 0 bases and J 1 base, with 15 bases left between them. This CDR3 is 17 amino acids long. The CDR3 coding sequence is TGTGCCAGCAGCCAAGAACTCTTCCCTAGGATCCAAGAGACCCAGTACTTC. Protein: CASSQELFPRIQETQYF.

This clonotype showed up just once. The genes are TRBV7-2 and TRBJ2-7; no firm D call. V shed 5 bases and J shed 5 bases, with 19 bases lying between them. This CDR3 has 15 amino acids. CDR1 is SGHTA and CDR2 is FQGNSA in the germline V gene. CDR3 loop: CASSKIPGRWDEQYF. CDR3 nucleotide sequence: TGTGCCAGCAGCAAAATTCCCGGACGCTGGGACGAGCAGTACTTC.

V is TRBV7-2 and J is TRBJ2-5; D is possibly TRBD2 (6 bases). The J call may be faulty, since TRBJ2-7 better matches the DNA end. CDR3 size: 15 residues. Looked up from germline, CDR1 is SGHTA and CDR2 is FQGNSA. In DNA, the CDR3 is TGTGCCAGCAGCTTAGCCTTTGGGTTGGGGGGCGAGCAGTACTTC. This sequence encodes CASSLAFGLGGEQYF.

The V gene is TRBV12-3 or TRBV12-4, the J gene TRBJ1-4; TRBD1 might be the D (5 bases). The CDR3 is 15 amino acids. With 3 bases removed from V and 7 bases from J, the gap between germline ends came to 15 bases. This CDR3 reads CASSFSGVWGEKLFF. CDR3 DNA sequence: TGTGCCAGCAGTTTCTCGGGGGTCTGGGGTGAAAAACTGTTTTTT.

The gene calls are TRBV5-1 and TRBJ2-5, with 8 bases lining up with TRBD2. The J call may be faulty, since TRBJ2-1 better matches the DNA end. Germline lookup yields CDR1 SGHRS and CDR2 YFSETQ. The CDR3 has 15 residues. CDR3 protein: CASSRTGLAQETQFF. CDR3 in DNA: TGCGCCAGCAGCCGGACCGGACTAGCCCAAGAGACCCAGTTCTTC.

A remark on this clonotype: A much larger clonotype is one base distant, so this may be a read error. The J gene is TRBJ2-1, the V gene TRBV20-1; a weak D match, TRBD2 (6 bases). With the DNA end fitting TRBJ2-7 better, the J assignment may be wrong. From germline, CDR1 is DFQATT and CDR2 SNEGSKA (reference sequence). The CDR3 consists of 14 residues. CDR3 DNA: TGCAGTGCCAAGCGGGCCCCTGGAAGTCATGAGCAGTACTTC. It translates to CSAKRAPGSHEQYF.

V gene TRBV12-3 or TRBV12-4 combines with J gene TRBJ1-3; 7 bases map to TRBD1. The CDR3 loop spans 15 amino acids. V was pared by 6 bases and J by 1 base, with 6 bases of the junction left unmatched. The CDR3 sequence: CASRRGTASGNTIYF. The CDR3 region has the DNA TGTGCCAGCAGGAGAGGGACAGCATCTGGAAACACCATATATTTT.

In its sample, this clonotype was seen a few times. The V and J genes are TRBV20-1 and TRBJ2-7; 10 positions agree with TRBD1. V shed 0 bases and J 10 bases; nucleotides not matched to a gene: 9. Germline V gene sequence: CDR1 DFQATT, CDR2 SNEGSKA (reference sequence). This CDR3 region has 14 residues. The chain's CDR3 is CSARDPGTGAKQYF. CDR3 coding DNA: TGCAGTGCTAGAGACCCAGGGACAGGGGCGAAACAGTACTTC.

This clonotype turned up a few times. J is TRBJ2-5 and V is TRBV28; D might be TRBD1 or TRBD2, each matching 5 bases. Germline values: CDR1 MDHEN, CDR2 SYDVKM. V was shortened by 2 bases and J by 5 bases, with 12 bases between the two germline ends. The CDR3 runs 14 residues. The CDR3 region has the DNA TGTGCCAGCAGTTTAGTCCAGGGCGGGGAGACCCAGTACTTC. It yields the protein CASSLVQGGETQYF.

In its sample, this clonotype was seen a few times. The CDR3 here is CASSEPGQSYEQYF. CDR3 bases: TGTGCCAGCAGTGAACCCGGACAGTCCTACGAGCAGTACTTC. J is TRBJ2-7 and V is TRBV25-1; maybe TRBD1 (6 bases). The CDR3 is 14 amino acids. V was pared by 2 bases and J by 1 base, with 9 bases between. Germline loops: CDR1 MGHDK, CDR2 SYGVNS.

V and J are TRBV29-1 and TRBJ1-5, with a tentative D call TRBD1 (5 bases). The V and J ends lost 4 bases and 3 bases respectively, with 10 bases between them. This CDR3 contains 13 residues. Germline-derived CDR1 and CDR2 are SQVTM and ANQGSEA. CDR3 sequence (DNA): TGCAGCGTTGTGAGGGGCCCCAATCAGCCCCAGCATTTT. Protein product: CSVVRGPNQPQHF.

J is TRBJ2-5 and V is TRBV7-2; 9 nucleotides align to TRBD2. Germline-derived CDR1 and CDR2 are SGHTA and FQGNSA. The junction had 4 bases not matched to a gene; V was cut back by 3 bases and J by 2 bases. This CDR3 is 15 amino acids long. The DNA of the CDR3 is TGTGCCAGCAGCTTTTCTAGCGGGATTCAAGAGACCCAGTACTTC. Its translation is CASSFSSGIQETQYF.

V usage is TRBV24-1 and J usage is TRBJ2-3; TRBD2 is a possible D gene (5 bases). There are 14 residues in the CDR3. Trimming stripped 5 bases from V and 6 bases from J, with 14 bases between. Germline CDR1 KGHDR, CDR2 SFDVKD. This CDR3 reads CATSVPLAPDTQYF. DNA for the CDR3: TGTGCCACCAGTGTTCCCCTAGCCCCCGATACGCAGTATTTT.

The rearrangement links TRBV28 to TRBJ2-1; perhaps TRBD1 as D (6 bases). V lost 6 bases and J lost 7, with 19 bases in between. CDR1 is MDHEN, CDR2 SYDVKM, per germline. The CDR3 contains 15 residues. In DNA form, the CDR3 reads TGTGCCAGCAGACGGGACATTCCGACGGGGAATGAGCAGTTCTTC. Amino acid sequence: CASRRDIPTGNEQFF.

The chain recombines TRBV28 with TRBJ1-1, with D uncertain. Trimming pared 7 bases from V and 8 bases from J, leaving 11 bases between. The germline V gene has CDR1 MDHEN and CDR2 SYDVKM. CDR3 length: 11 amino acids. CDR3 amino acids: CASISSREAFF. The CDR3 DNA reads TGTGCCAGCATCTCCAGTCGCGAAGCTTTCTTT.